This paragraph covers one T cell receptor (beta chain) sequence. This specimen belongs to a study of blood T cell repertoires in COVID-19. About the research overall: COVID-19 samples collected from the United States, Italy and Spain covered acute and convalescent phases. The analysed material was cDNA or gDNA that came from T cells, B-cell-depleted T cells, or PBMCs.

Original processing notes: The assay estimated nucleated cells by amplifying reference gene primers. The data were produced by immunoSEQ multiplex PCR, yet TCRdb's version contains in-frame clones alone and is incomplete. Clone size and the V and J calls come from that table; the DNA yielded D and trimming. The sample has roughly 180,000 clones, about three quarters seen once; the top ten hold approximately 10%. The ends were cut back, 3 bases at V and 5 bases at J, with 10 bases in the middle. CDR3 length: 13 amino acids. The V gene's germline CDR1 is MDHEN and CDR2 SYDVKM. Followed longitudinally, the Seattle patients had been enrolled during active infection.

This sequence joins TRBV28 and TRBJ1-2; possible D gene TRBD1, 5 bases. The sequenced sample consisted of peripheral blood. This receptor was taken from an elderly woman with COVID-19, enrolled during active disease. CDR3 protein: CASSFGAGYGYTF. The CDR3 DNA sequence: TGTGCCAGCAGTTTTGGGGCAGGTTATGGCTACACCTTC.